Described below is a single T cell receptor (beta chain) sequence and its context. This record belongs to a study of shared clonotypes between healthy human individuals. Data came from immunoSEQ multiplex PCR; TCRdb stores just in-frame clones and leaves some out. The table lists roughly 510,000 clones, roughly 85% of them singletons. The germline V gene encodes CDR1 MNHNS and CDR2 SASEGT. Trimming shortened V by 0 bases and J by 9 bases, and 12 bases separated the two germline ends. This CDR3 has 14 residues. The rearrangement links TRBV6-1 to TRBJ2-1, with D tentatively TRBD1 (5 bases). The sequencing input was PBMCs. The sequence came from a woman aged 40 to 55 in good health. Some clones in this sample may be carry-over from other donors' samples. The CDR3 loop reads CASSEALQGREQFF. The CDR3 region has the DNA TGTGCCAGCAGTGAAGCGCTGCAGGGTCGTGAGCAGTTCTTC.